These 19 T cell receptor beta chains came from one sample sequenced in a study of cytomegalovirus exposure and HLA in healthy donors. 60 Vbeta and 13 Jbeta primers were used in PCR. Measured with immunoSEQ multiplex PCR; TCRdb has only the in-frame clones, and not every one. This table holds around 170,000 clones, 81% found once. Sequences were obtained from PBMCs. The receptors stem from a man in his fifties in good health and CMV-seronegative.

This clone has a handful of counts. A junction end diverges from the germline sequence, so it may reflect a read error. The V call is TRBV7-9, the J call TRBJ2-5, with 8 bases identical to TRBD1. Germline V lookup: CDR1 SEHNR, CDR2 FQNEAQ (reference sequence). The CDR3 totals 15 residues. The chain's CDR3 is CSSSLGSGGGETQYF. The CDR3 DNA reads as TGTTCCAGCAGCTTAGGATCAGGGGGCGGAGAGACCCAGTACTTC. Drawing the rest from reference TRBV7-9 and TRBJ2-5, the complete variable domain is DTGVSQNPRHKITKRGQNVTFRCDPISEHNRLYWYRQTLGQGPEFLTYFQNEAQLEKSRLLSDRFSAERPKGSFSTLEIQRTEQGDSAMYLCSSSLGSGGGETQYFGPGTRLLVL.

The sample holds one count of this clone. V is TRBV7-3 and J is TRBJ2-3; 7 bases agree with TRBD1. The CDR3 loop spans 15 amino acids. The germline CDR1 and CDR2 sequences are SGHTA and FQGTGA. V dropped 4 bases and J dropped 1; count of bases not matched to a gene: 5. The CDR3 nucleotides read TGTGCCAGCAGCTCCCGGGACAGCCGCACAGATACGCAGTATTTT. Protein sequence: CASSSRDSRTDTQYF.

This clone has only one observation. The V call is TRBV7-9, the J call TRBJ2-5, with 9 bases aligning to TRBD1. Looked up from germline, CDR1 is SEHNR and CDR2 is FQNEAQ (reference sequence). The CDR3 is made up of 13 amino acids. The V segment lost 5 bases and the J segment 4 bases; nucleotides outside the gene matches: 2. The CDR3 bases are TGTGCCAGCAGCCAGGGACAGGGAGAGACCCAGTACTTC. This encodes CASSQGQGETQYF.

V gene TRBV7-2 combines with J gene TRBJ1-1; TRBD1 matches 7 bases. There are 14 residues in the CDR3. Trimming cost V 5 bases and J 4 bases; bases outside gene matches: 7. Germline values: CDR1 SGHTA, CDR2 FQGNSA. For the CDR3, the DNA is TGTGCCAGCAGCCCAGGGACAGTGAGCACTGAAGCTTTCTTT. This gives the protein CASSPGTVSTEAFF.

This sequence joins TRBV5-4 and TRBJ2-3; TRBD2 might be the D (6 bases). The germline CDR1 and CDR2 sequences are SGHNT and YYREEE (reference sequence). The ends were cut back, 7 bases at V and 2 bases at J, with 14 bases in the middle. This CDR3 contains 14 residues. The CDR3 DNA follows: TGTGCCAGCCGTGGGCGGGGATACACAGATACGCAGTATTTT. It encodes CASRGRGYTDTQYF.

In regard to this clone: Other DNA sequences in this specimen translate into the identical CDR3. This chain connects TRBV7-2 to TRBJ1-2; TRBD1 is a possible D gene (5 bases). The CDR3 totals 13 residues. The V end was cut by 5 bases, the J end by 2 bases, with 9 bases between. The germline V gene encodes CDR1 SGHTA and CDR2 FQGNSA. CDR3: CASSLQGNYGYTF. The CDR3, as DNA: TGTGCCAGCAGCCTCCAGGGAAACTATGGCTACACCTTC.

In its sample, this clone was seen once. V and J are TRBV11-2 and TRBJ2-3, with no clear D. The V and J ends lost 7 bases and 2 bases respectively, with 10 bases between them. Germline V lookup: CDR1 SGHAT, CDR2 FQNNGV. This CDR3 spans 13 amino acids. For the CDR3, the DNA is TGTGCCAGCACTCTTTCTCTCACAGATACGCAGTATTTT. Residues: CASTLSLTDTQYF.

The V gene is TRBV18, the J gene TRBJ2-1; perhaps TRBD1 as D (5 bases). Germline CDR1 KGHSH, CDR2 LQKENI. The CDR3 is made up of 12 amino acids. The V end lost 9 bases, the J end lost 6 bases, and 12 bases lay between the germline ends. CDR3: CASGQGSNEQFF. The CDR3 DNA reads as TGTGCCAGTGGTCAGGGTTCCAATGAGCAGTTCTTC.

This clone was counted a single time. The chain has TRBV6-5 and TRBJ2-2; 7 bases agree with TRBD1. V dropped 2 bases and J dropped 1; count of bases not matched to a gene: 4. CDR1 MNHEY and CDR2 SVGAGI come from the germline V gene. The CDR3 has 16 amino acids. CDR3 in amino acids: CASSYGRTGNTGELFF. CDR3 nucleotide sequence: TGTGCCAGCAGTTACGGCCGGACAGGGAACACCGGGGAGCTGTTTTTT.

The rearrangement links TRBV14 to TRBJ2-1, with D perhaps matching TRBD2 (6 bases). CDR1 is SGHDN and CDR2 is FVKESK in the germline V gene. The CDR3 is made up of 13 amino acids. Trimming took off 8 bases at V and 11 bases at J, with 19 bases between the two ends. The CDR3 DNA sequence: TGTGCCAGCGCAGGTCGCGGGGAACGGCAGCAGTTCTTC. Translating gives CASAGRGERQQFF.

The chain recombines TRBV21-1 with TRBJ1-5; TRBD1, the D gene given by the table, was not confirmed from the DNA. TRBV21-1 is an annotated pseudogene. The CDR3 contains 15 residues. The CDR3 DNA sequence: TGTGCCAGCAGCACGGACAGGGGTCTGAGTCAGCCCCAGCATTTT. This codes for CASSTDRGLSQPQHF.

V usage is TRBV7-9 and J usage is TRBJ1-1, with D unclear. CDR3 length: 13 amino acids. Germline CDR1 SEHNR, CDR2 FQNEAQ (reference sequence). Trimming removed 1 base at V and 10 bases at J, with 13 bases between. CDR3 residues: CASSLGSSLAAFF. CDR3 nucleotides: TGTGCCAGCAGCTTAGGGAGCAGCCTGGCAGCTTTCTTT.

V is TRBV5-4 and J is TRBJ1-6; unclear D gene. Germline CDR1 and CDR2: SGHNT and YYREEE (reference sequence). This CDR3 comprises 14 residues. V was clipped by 4 bases and J by 6 bases, with 11 bases between them. CDR3 nucleotide sequence: TGTGCCAGCAGCCGAACAGACGGTAATTCACCCCTCCACTTT. Translated, it gives CASSRTDGNSPLHF.

The chain carries TRBV6-1 and TRBJ1-3; D not resolved. Germline V gives CDR1 MNHNS, CDR2 SASEGT. The V end lost 3 bases, the J end lost 0 bases, and 15 bases lay between the germline ends. The CDR3 loop spans 17 amino acids. CDR3 region: CASSDEESRFSGNTIYF. CDR3 sequence (DNA): TGTGCCAGCAGTGATGAGGAGAGCCGTTTCTCTGGAAACACCATATATTTT.

V usage is TRBV4-3 and J usage is TRBJ2-7; D is perhaps TRBD1 (5 bases). The CDR3 length is 13 residues. Per germline, CDR1 LGHNA and CDR2 YSLEER. The V and J ends lost 2 bases and 5 bases respectively, with 10 bases between them. CDR3 sequence (DNA): TGCGCCAGCAGCCAATCCCAGGGTAACGAGCAGTACTTC. It encodes CASSQSQGNEQYF.

The CDR3 bases are TGTGCCAGCAGTCCGGTTGGAAACACCATATATTTT. Residues: CASSPVGNTIYF. The chain carries TRBV6-1 and TRBJ1-3; D uncertain. Trimming removed 5 bases from V and 3 bases from J, with 5 bases in between. This CDR3 region has 12 residues. CDR1 is MNHNS, CDR2 SASEGT, per germline.

The rearrangement joins TRBV4-1 to TRBJ2-7, with 11 bases lining up with TRBD1. In germline, CDR1 is MGHRA, CDR2 YSYEKL. The CDR3 extends over 16 amino acids. Trimming took 4 bases from V and 1 from J; bases not matched to a gene: 6. Here the CDR3 reads CASSPGGTGGSYEQYF. The CDR3 nucleotides read TGCGCCAGCAGCCCAGGCGGGACAGGGGGATCCTACGAGCAGTACTTC.

This sequence joins TRBV6-4 and TRBJ2-7; D may be TRBD1 (6 bases). V was trimmed by 2 bases and J by 1 base, leaving 12 bases between them. This CDR3 comprises 15 residues. Germline values: CDR1 MRHNA, CDR2 SNTAGT. The DNA for the CDR3 is TGTGCCAGCAGTGACCCCTCTCAGGGGTCCTACGAGCAGTACTTC. Its translation is CASSDPSQGSYEQYF.

The J gene is TRBJ2-1, the V gene TRBV5-1; tentative D call: TRBD2 (5 bases). Germline CDR1 and CDR2: SGHRS and YFSETQ. Trimming stripped 4 bases from V and 2 bases from J, with 7 bases between. The CDR3 sequence is 13 residues long. This CDR3 is CASSGETYNEQFF. Here the CDR3 DNA reads TGCGCCAGCAGCGGGGAGACCTACAATGAGCAGTTCTTC.